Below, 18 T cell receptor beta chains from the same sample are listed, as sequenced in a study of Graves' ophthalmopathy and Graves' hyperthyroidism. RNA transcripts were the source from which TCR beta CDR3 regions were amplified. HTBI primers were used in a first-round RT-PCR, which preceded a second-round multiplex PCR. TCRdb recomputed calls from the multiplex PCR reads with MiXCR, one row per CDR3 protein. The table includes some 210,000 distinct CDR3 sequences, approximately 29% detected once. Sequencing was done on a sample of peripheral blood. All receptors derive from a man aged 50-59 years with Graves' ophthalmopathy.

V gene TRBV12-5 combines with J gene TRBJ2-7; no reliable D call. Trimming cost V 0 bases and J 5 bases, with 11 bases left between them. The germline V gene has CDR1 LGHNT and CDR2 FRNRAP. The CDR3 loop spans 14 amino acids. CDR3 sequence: CASGLVETLNEQYF. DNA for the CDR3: TGTGCTAGTGGTTTGGTGGAGACCCTCAACGAGCAGTACTTC.

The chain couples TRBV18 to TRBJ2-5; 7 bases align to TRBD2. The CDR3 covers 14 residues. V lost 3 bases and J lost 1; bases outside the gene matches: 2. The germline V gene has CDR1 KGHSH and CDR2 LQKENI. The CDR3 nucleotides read TGTGCCAGCTCACCCTGGACTAGCCAAGAGACCCAGTACTTC. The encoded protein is CASSPWTSQETQYF.

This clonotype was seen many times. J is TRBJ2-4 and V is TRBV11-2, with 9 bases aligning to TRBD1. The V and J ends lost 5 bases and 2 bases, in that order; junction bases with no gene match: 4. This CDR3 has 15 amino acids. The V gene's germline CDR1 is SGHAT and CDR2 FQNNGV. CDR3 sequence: CASSPGQGTKNIQYF. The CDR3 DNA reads TGTGCCAGCAGCCCAGGACAGGGGACCAAAAACATTCAGTACTTC.

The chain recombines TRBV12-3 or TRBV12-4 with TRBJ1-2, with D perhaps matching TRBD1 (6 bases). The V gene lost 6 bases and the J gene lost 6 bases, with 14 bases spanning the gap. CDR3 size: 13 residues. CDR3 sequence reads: CASSQSTGNGYTF. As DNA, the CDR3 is TGTGCCAGCAGCCAATCTACAGGGAATGGCTACACCTTC.

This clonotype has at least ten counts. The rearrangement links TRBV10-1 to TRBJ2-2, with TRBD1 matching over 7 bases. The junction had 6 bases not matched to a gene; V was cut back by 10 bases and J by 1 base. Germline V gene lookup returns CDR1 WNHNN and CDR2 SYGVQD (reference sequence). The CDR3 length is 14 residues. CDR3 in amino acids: CATRDSMNTGELFF. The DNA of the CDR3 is TGCGCCACCCGGGACAGCATGAACACCGGGGAGCTGTTTTTT.

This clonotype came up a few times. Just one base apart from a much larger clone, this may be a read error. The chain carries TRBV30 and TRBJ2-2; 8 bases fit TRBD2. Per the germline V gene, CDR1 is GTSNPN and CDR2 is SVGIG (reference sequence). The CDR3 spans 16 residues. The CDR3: CACRPPGTRNTGGLFF. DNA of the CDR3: TGTGCCTGTCGCCCCCCCGGGACTAGAAACACCGGGGGGCTGTTTTTT.

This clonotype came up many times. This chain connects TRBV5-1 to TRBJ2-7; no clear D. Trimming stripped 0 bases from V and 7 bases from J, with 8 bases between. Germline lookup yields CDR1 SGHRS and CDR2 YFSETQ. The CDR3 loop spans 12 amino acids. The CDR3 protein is CASSLALGEQYF. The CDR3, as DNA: TGCGCCAGCAGCTTGGCCCTCGGAGAGCAGTACTTC.

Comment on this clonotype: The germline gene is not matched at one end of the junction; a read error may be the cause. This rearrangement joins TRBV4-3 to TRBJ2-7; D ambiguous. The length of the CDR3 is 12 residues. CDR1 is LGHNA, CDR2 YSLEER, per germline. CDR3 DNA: TGCGCCAGCAGCCGCAGGTTCCCATGGAAGAACTTC. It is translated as CASSRRFPWKNF.

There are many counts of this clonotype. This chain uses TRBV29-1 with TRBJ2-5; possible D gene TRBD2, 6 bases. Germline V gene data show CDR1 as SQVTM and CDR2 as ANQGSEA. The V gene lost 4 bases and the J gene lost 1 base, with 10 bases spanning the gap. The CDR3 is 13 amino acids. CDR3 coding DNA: TGCAGCGTTGGGGACTCAGTCCAAGAGACCCAGTACTTC. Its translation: CSVGDSVQETQYF.

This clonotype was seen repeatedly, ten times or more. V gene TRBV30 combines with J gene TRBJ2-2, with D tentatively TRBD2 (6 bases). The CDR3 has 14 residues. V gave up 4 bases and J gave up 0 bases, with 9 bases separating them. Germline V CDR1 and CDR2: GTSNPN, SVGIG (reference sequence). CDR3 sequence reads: CAWMAGPNTGELFF. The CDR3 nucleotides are TGTGCCTGGATGGCGGGGCCGAACACCGGGGAGCTGTTTTTT. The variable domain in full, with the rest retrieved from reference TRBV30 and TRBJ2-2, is SQTIHQWPATLVQPVGSPLSLECTVEGTSNPNLYWYRQAAGRGLQLLFYSVGIGQISSEVPQNLSASRPQDRQFILSSKKLLLSDSGFYLCAWMAGPNTGELFFGEGSRLTVL.

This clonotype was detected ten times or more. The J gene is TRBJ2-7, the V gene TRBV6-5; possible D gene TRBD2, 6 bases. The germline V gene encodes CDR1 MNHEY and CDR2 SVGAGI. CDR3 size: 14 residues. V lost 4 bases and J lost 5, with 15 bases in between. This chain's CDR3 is CASSWSGELDEQYF. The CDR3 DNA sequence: TGTGCCAGCAGTTGGTCGGGGGAACTCGACGAGCAGTACTTC.

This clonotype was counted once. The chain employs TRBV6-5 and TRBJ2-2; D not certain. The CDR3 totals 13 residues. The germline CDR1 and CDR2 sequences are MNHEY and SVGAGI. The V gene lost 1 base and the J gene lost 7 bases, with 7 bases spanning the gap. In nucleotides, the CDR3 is TGTGCCAGCAGTTACTTTGGAGTCGGGGAGCTGTTTTTT. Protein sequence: CASSYFGVGELFF.

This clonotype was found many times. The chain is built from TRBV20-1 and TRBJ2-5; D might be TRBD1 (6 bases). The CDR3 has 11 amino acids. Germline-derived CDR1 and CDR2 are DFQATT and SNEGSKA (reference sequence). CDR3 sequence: CSIDRRETQYF. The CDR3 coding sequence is TGCAGCATTGACAGGCGAGAGACCCAGTACTTC.

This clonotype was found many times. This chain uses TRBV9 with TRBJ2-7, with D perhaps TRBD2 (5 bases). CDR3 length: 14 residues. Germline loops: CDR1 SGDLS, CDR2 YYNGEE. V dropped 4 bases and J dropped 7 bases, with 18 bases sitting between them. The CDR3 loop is CASSLGLSSGEQYF. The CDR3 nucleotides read TGTGCCAGCAGCCTCGGGTTAAGTTCGGGGGAGCAGTACTTC.

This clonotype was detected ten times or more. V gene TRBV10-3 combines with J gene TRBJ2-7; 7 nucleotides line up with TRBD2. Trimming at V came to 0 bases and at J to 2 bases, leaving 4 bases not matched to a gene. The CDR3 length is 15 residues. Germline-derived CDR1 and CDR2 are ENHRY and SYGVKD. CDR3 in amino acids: CAISESDSGPYEQYF. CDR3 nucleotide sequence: TGTGCCATCAGTGAGTCAGATAGCGGGCCCTACGAGCAGTACTTC.

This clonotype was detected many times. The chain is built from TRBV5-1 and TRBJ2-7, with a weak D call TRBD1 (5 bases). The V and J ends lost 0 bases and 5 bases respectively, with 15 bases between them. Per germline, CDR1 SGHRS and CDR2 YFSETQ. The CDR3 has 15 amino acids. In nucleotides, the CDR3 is TGCGCCAGCAGCTTGGTGGCAGGGAACGTAAACGAGCAGTACTTC. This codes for CASSLVAGNVNEQYF.

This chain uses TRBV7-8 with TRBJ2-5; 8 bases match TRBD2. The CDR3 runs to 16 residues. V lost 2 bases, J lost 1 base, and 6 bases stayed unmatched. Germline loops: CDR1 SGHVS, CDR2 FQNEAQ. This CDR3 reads CASSLSTSVSQETQYF. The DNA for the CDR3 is TGTGCCAGCAGCTTATCGACTAGCGTATCCCAAGAGACCCAGTACTTC.

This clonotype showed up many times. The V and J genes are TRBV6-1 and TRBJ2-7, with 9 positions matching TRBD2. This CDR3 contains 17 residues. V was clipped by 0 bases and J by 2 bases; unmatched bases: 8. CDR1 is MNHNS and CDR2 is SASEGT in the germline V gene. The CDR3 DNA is TGTGCCAGCAGTGAAGCGCCTAAGCGGGAGGTAGCCTACGAGCAGTACTTC. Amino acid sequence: CASSEAPKREVAYEQYF.